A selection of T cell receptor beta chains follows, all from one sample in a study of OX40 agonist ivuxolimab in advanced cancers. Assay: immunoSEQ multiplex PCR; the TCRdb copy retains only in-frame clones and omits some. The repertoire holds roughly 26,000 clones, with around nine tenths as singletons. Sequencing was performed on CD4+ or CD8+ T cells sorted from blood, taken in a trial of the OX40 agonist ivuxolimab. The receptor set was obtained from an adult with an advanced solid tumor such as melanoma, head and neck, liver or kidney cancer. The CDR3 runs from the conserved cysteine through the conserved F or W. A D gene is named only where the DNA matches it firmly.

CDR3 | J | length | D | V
CASSATSSYEQYF | TRBJ2-7 | 13 | . | TRBV7-9
CASSLLLAAYNEQFF | TRBJ2-1 | 15 | TRBD2 | TRBV7-9
CASKLAGVDTGELFF | TRBJ2-2 | 15 | TRBD2 | TRBV4-2
CASSEEGEQFF | TRBJ2-1 | 11 | . | TRBV9
CASSNHLRGPPYEQYF | TRBJ2-7 | 16 | . | TRBV21-1
CASSEGQGGNTEAFF | TRBJ1-1 | 15 | TRBD1 | TRBV9
CASSAVLGPRKYEQYF | TRBJ2-7 | 16 | . | TRBV10-1
CASSLPDRGTEAFF | TRBJ1-1 | 14 | TRBD1 | TRBV28
CASSPVQGGYEQYF | TRBJ2-7 | 14 | . | TRBV4-1
CASSPRLAGNTIYF | TRBJ1-3 | 14 | . | TRBV28
CASRGGLAGANTGELFF | TRBJ2-2 | 17 | TRBD2 | TRBV19
CASSGGYTEAFF | TRBJ1-1 | 12 | . | TRBV6-5
CASSLSVTEDYEQYF | TRBJ2-7 | 15 | . | TRBV27
CASSGTGAFTDTQYF | TRBJ2-3 | 15 | TRBD1 | TRBV6-1
CASSLVPGRQGDQPQHF | TRBJ1-5 | 17 | TRBD1 | TRBV5-5
CASSEGDAGANVLTF | TRBJ2-6 | 15 | . | TRBV6-4
CAVGRNTEAFF | TRBJ1-1 | 11 | . | TRBV7-9
CASSEFRDSGNTYEQYF | TRBJ2-7 | 17 | TRBD2 | TRBV2
CASSLSGTEQYF | TRBJ2-7 | 12 | . | TRBV27
CASRGFGNQPQHF | TRBJ1-5 | 13 | . | TRBV28
CASSQRGQSYNEQFF | TRBJ2-1 | 15 | . | TRBV28
CASSPGQGASYNSPLHF | TRBJ1-6 | 17 | TRBD1 | TRBV9
CASSPSGRSSYEQYF | TRBJ2-7 | 15 | TRBD2 | TRBV9
CASSLSEGQPQHF | TRBJ1-5 | 13 | . | TRBV7-9
CASSLAGGQETQYF | TRBJ2-5 | 14 | TRBD2 | TRBV27
CASSVDWGSNQPQHF | TRBJ1-5 | 15 | . | TRBV9
CANRHPRQGLMNTEAFF | TRBJ1-1 | 17 | TRBD1 | TRBV25-1
CASSPKDRGLYEQYF | TRBJ2-7 | 15 | TRBD1 | TRBV7-2
CASSQVLAGGPGNEQFF | TRBJ2-1 | 17 | TRBD2 | TRBV7-7
CASSVVGGYGYTF | TRBJ1-2 | 13 | . | TRBV9
CASSLWSGRNSPLHF | TRBJ1-6 | 15 | . | TRBV5-4
CASSEIRRDSNSPLHF | TRBJ1-6 | 16 | . | TRBV25-1
CASSERTDLQETQYF | TRBJ2-5 | 15 | . | TRBV2
CASSLGHYGSYEQFF | TRBJ2-1 | 15 | . | TRBV7-9
CAISDLANATEAFF | TRBJ1-1 | 14 | . | TRBV10-3
CASMPFQGIHEQFF | TRBJ2-1 | 14 | . | TRBV13
CASSLQGGQPQHF | TRBJ1-5 | 13 | . | TRBV28